This TCR beta chain was identified during a study of cytomegalovirus exposure and HLA in healthy donors (TCRdb year 2017). Describing the broader study: In an earlier analysis of roughly 590 of the donors, 276 Gb of sequence data and 117 million unique TCR beta sequences from 180 million or so T cells were reported. Rather than using new phenotypic data, the later analysis identified candidate immune exposures from TCR beta sequences and from how often those sequences occurred across donors. Using immunosequencing, the study profiled T cell repertoires from 500 to 800 subjects and related those repertoires to cytomegalovirus serostatus. Every repertoire in the discovery cohort had been generated on one and the same sequencing platform. Of the approximately 400 genotyped donors, 70% to 90% were placed in the genetic ancestry cluster associated with self-reported Caucasian donors. Roughly five DR-DQ haplotypes were handled as single units for association and clustering, since linkage in the cohort was strong. Approximately 310 gigabases of sequencing data and approximately 85 million unique TCR sequences were included in an early release covering under 650 HLA-typed donors. HLA typing included class I and class II loci at four-digit resolution. To predict cytomegalovirus infection status, the study combined high-throughput TCR immunosequencing, statistical association of individual TCRs with disease status, and machine learning. The number of donors typed differed by locus, with about 629-640 for A, B, C, DRB1 and DQB1, around 500 for DQA1, over 600 for DPA1, and around 450 for DPB1. Donor age, sex, ethnicity and CMV serostatus were collected together with the repertoire data. A later analysis re-analyzed previously published TCR beta repertoires from 550 to 700 donors and added high-resolution HLA genotyping to study TCR occurrence patterns. Among some 400 genotyped donors of the cohort, an average of around 250,000 unique TCR beta nucleotide sequences was sequenced per donor, of which approximately 18% were non-productive. The study aimed to test whether signatures of past pathogen exposure could be identified by cataloging public T cell receptors. An earlier analysis of 587 of the donors applied high-throughput TCR beta sequencing to assess whether each TCR beta V gene segment acted as functional or pseudogenic. A later genetic analysis took genome-wide SNP genotypes for about 55% of the roughly 700 donors and used that subset as a discovery cohort. In addition to the first cohort of around 670 subjects, a separate validation cohort of 130 or so different subjects was used.

Trimming takes 8 bases off V and 9 bases off J; junction bases not matched to a gene: 11. The germline V gene sets CDR1 to SNHLY and CDR2 to FYNNEI. Spanning cysteine to phenylalanine, the CDR3 consists of 16 amino acids. Of the read, only the CDR3 DNA is kept; its 48 bases are in frame from base 1. The cohort consisted of 600 to 750 healthy bone marrow donors. All cohort members were sampled while nominally healthy, although unrecorded immune exposures were likely present. The donor tested CMV seronegative, placing the donor among the roughly 350 seronegative members of the cohort. A peripheral blood sample was collected from each donor, and TCR beta sequencing was performed on peripheral blood mononuclear cells. Genomic DNA was extracted from the blood cell samples with the Qiagen DNeasy Blood Extraction Kit. With regard to this clone: This clone's antigen is unknown. Within one base of it there is no much larger clone, and no base qualities were kept.

The research as a whole found: A further reported finding was that TCR beta sequences accurately predicted the HLA-A and HLA-B alleles for most subjects in the first cohort. According to the authors, the approach could potentially be generalized to other disease states and immunological phenotypes. CMV serostatus was the only immune exposure information available for the cohort. Correlated functional status among segregating V segments might reflect linkage disequilibrium, but an unknown experimental factor could not be ruled out. Because counts were too low, 15 to 20 rarely observed V segments, including chromosome 9 orphons, were left out of the earlier analysis of approximately 500 of the donors. Several of the top co-occurrence clusters appeared to be linked to parvovirus B19, influenza, CMV and Epstein-Barr virus, according to a later analysis. Most TCR sequences were observed very rarely across donors, whereas some public TCRs were present in many individuals. Roughly uniform sequencing depth across donors was assumed in presence/absence analyses, although this assumption may not hold. A later analysis associated about 17,000 TCR beta sequences with specific HLA alleles at a false discovery rate of 0.05. In a later analysis, HLA-associated TCR beta chains showed more clonal expansion and lower generation probabilities than non-associated chains that were equally common. Assigning TCR associations to individual alleles was difficult when HLA alleles, especially DR and DQ, strongly co-occurred. According to a later analysis, TCR association rates differed among HLA loci, with DRB1 alleles showing the most associated TCRs and HLA-C alleles showing the fewest. The cohort was sequenced for TCR beta chains only, and without alpha or paired-chain data the features that could be detected were limited. A later genetic analysis reported fewer N-insertions in productive TCRs among donors in an Asian-associated ancestry cluster than the approximately 670-donor mean. Because the 87-base-pair reads could not distinguish some IMGT-functional V segments, including TRBV6-2 and TRBV6-3, those segments were excluded. In an earlier analysis of around 600 of the donors, most TCR beta V segments were observed in productive rearrangements about 87% or about 30% of the time, broadly matching IMGT annotations. The study gave a list of some 150 TCR beta chains associated with cytomegalovirus. In a later genetic analysis, a missense DCLRE1C variant was associated with V-gene and J-gene trimming of TCR beta chains, and the association was replicated in an independent cohort. HLA typing was unavailable for some donors at each locus, so association tests used only the typed subset. In both the original and validation cohorts, the classifier was reported to diagnose cytomegalovirus status with high specificity and sensitivity. According to a later analysis, most CMV-associated TCR beta chains appeared to be HLA-restricted, and the HLA associations seemed to be driven largely by CMV exposure. A cluster of highly shared sequence variants was judged likely to be a technical artifact of the sequencing pipeline. In vitro tests confirmed that a few of the cytomegalovirus-associated TCR beta chains recognize cytomegalovirus antigens.

Receptors were amplified or captured by the immunoSEQ multiplex PCR assay. For the multiplex PCR, a mixture combining 60 forward primers for TCR Vbeta segments and 13 reverse primers for TCR Jbeta segments was used. The CDR3 region of rearranged TCR beta genes was amplified from genomic DNA with a multiplex PCR assay. The amplified TCR beta libraries were sequenced on the Illumina HiSeq System as 87-base-pair reads. The published analysis was carried out like this. In a later analysis, tens of millions of unique TCR beta chains were counted across the roughly 670 repertoires, and roughly 9.9 million of these chains were shared by at least two donors. Raw reads were error-corrected and collapsed into unique sequences with a nearest-neighbor algorithm that merged closely related sequences to remove PCR and sequencing errors. V, D and J gene segments were assigned by aligning CDR3 sequences to IMGT reference sequences. For a sequence to be retained, a match of at least six nucleotides was required to both a V gene segment and a J gene segment. A rearrangement counted as productive if the CDR3 had no stop codons and remained in frame with V and J, and every other rearrangement counted as non-productive. CDR3 was defined according to IMGT convention as the region running from the second conserved V-encoded cysteine to the conserved J-encoded phenylalanine. Sequences without an unambiguous match to a single V gene segment were excluded from the earlier analysis of over 500 of the donors. In an earlier analysis of some 590 of the donors, V segments were called functional above 56.7% productive rearrangements and were called segregating when the between-donor standard deviation exceeded 5%. A statistical classification framework was developed to diagnose cytomegalovirus status using the catalog of TCR beta chain sequences. A later analysis assigned V and J genes by comparing TCR nucleotide sequences with IMGT/GENE-DB human TR gene sequences. In a later analysis, CDR3 sequences and most-parsimonious VDJ recombination scenarios were assigned using the TCRdist pipeline. In a later analysis, each TCR beta chain was defined by its CDR3 amino acid sequence together with its V-gene family, and reads without a unique V-gene family were excluded. To address suspected cross-contamination and a sequencing artifact, a later analysis removed around 600 highly shared, low-generation-probability nucleotide sequences. For each public chain, a later analysis derived a clonal expansion index from normalized ranks of inferred template counts within each repertoire. In a later analysis, generation probabilities were computed with a VDJ recombination model fitted to out-of-frame rearrangements, and the resulting probabilities were checked against IGoR. A later analysis scored TCR-TCR, TCR-HLA and TCR-CMV co-occurrence with hypergeometric tests, applying a repertoire-size bias correction to TCR pairs. False discovery rates were estimated in a later analysis by permuting HLA or CMV assignments 20 times. In a later analysis, co-occurring TCRs were grouped with DBSCAN, and TCRdist sequence similarity was added when clustering was performed within HLA-allele-positive subsets. Repertoires with fewer than 30,000 or more than 120,000 public chains, plus five repertoires with anomalous nucleotide sharing, were excluded from co-occurrence clustering. TCRdb's version of the immuneACCESS table is confined to in-frame rearrangements and falls short of the full clone set. An unresolved V gene accounts for under half of the shortfall where checked; the remainder is of unknown origin. That table is the source of V, J and clone size, and D and trimming were worked out from the DNA. This sample is represented by over 200,000 clones; almost 80% of them were singletons. Around 4% of the sample lies in the top ten.

The V and J segments used are TRBV2 and TRBJ2-1, with 15 central nucleotides matching TRBD2. The receptor was isolated from a male donor in good health and CMV-seronegative. The sequenced sample was PBMCs. The CDR3 amino acid sequence is: CASRPGLAGGRGEQFF. The nucleotide sequence is TGTGCCAGCCGCCCGGGACTAGCGGGAGGTCGGGGTGAGCAGTTCTTC.